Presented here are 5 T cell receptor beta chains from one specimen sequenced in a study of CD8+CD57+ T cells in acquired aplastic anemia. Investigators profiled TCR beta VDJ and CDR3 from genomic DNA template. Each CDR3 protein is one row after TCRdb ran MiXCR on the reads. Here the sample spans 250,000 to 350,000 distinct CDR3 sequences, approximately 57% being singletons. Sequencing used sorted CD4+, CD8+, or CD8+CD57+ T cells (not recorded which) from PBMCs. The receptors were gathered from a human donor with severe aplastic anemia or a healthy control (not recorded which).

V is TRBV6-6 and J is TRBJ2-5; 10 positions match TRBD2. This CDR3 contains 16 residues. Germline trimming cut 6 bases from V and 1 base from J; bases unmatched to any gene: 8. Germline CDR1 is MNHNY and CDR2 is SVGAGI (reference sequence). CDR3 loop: CASRVLAGVSQETQYF. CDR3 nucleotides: TGTGCCAGCAGGGTTCTAGCGGGAGTGAGCCAAGAGACCCAGTACTTC.

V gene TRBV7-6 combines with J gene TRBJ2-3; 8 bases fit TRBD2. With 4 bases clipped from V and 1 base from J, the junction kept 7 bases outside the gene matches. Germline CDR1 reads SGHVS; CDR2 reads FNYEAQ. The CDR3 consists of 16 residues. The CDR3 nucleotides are TGTGCCAGCAGCTCCACCCCGCGGGGGGGCACAGATACGCAGTATTTT. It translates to CASSSTPRGGTDTQYF. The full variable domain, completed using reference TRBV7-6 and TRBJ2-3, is GAGVSQSPRYKVTKRGQDVALRCDPISGHVSLYWYRQALGQGPEFLTYFNYEAQQDKSGLPNDRFSAERPEGSISTLTIQRTEQRDSAMYRCASSSTPRGGTDTQYFGPGTRLTVL.

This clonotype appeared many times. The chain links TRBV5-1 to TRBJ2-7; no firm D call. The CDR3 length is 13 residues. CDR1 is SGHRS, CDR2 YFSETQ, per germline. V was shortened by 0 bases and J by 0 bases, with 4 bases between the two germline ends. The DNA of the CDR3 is TGCGCCAGCAGCTTGGGGTACTCCTACGAGCAGTACTTC. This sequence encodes CASSLGYSYEQYF.

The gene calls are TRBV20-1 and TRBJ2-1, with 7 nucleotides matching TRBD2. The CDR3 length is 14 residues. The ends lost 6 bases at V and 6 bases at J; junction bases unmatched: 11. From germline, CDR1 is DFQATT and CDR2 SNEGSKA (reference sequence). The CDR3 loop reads CSAQSQRGSNEQFF. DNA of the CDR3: TGCAGTGCCCAGTCCCAGCGGGGCAGCAATGAGCAGTTCTTC.

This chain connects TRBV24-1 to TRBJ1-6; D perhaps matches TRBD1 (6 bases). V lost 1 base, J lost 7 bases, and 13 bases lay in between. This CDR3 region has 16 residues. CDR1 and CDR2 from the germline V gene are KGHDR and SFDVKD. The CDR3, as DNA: TGTGCCACCAGTGATTTTCTCGGGACACAGAATTCACCCCTCCACTTT. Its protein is CATSDFLGTQNSPLHF.